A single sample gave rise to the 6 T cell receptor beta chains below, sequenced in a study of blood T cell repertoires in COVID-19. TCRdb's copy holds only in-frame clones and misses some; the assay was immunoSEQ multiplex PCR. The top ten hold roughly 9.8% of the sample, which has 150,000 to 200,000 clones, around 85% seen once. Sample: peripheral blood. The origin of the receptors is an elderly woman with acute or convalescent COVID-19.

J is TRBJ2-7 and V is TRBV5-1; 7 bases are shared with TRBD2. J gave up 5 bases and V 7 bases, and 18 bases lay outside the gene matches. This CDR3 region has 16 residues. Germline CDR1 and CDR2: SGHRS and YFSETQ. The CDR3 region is CASGGIAGLAADEQYF. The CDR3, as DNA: TGCGCCAGCGGGGGAATAGCGGGCCTGGCCGCCGACGAGCAGTACTTC.

The CDR3 loop is CASGRWGTDTQYF. DNA for the CDR3: TGTGCCAGCGGGCGCTGGGGCACAGATACGCAGTATTTT. V gene TRBV6-5 combines with J gene TRBJ2-3; no definite D call. Germline-derived CDR1 and CDR2 are MNHEY and SVGAGI. CDR3 size: 13 residues. The ends were cut back, 8 bases at V and 1 base at J, with 10 bases in the middle.

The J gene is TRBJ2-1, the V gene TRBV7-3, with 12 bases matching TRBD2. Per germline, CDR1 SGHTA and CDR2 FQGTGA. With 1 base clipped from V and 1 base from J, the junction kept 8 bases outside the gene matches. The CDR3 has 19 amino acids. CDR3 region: CASSLMASGRADSYNEQFF. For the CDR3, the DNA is TGTGCCAGCAGCTTAATGGCTAGCGGGAGGGCCGATTCCTACAATGAGCAGTTCTTC.

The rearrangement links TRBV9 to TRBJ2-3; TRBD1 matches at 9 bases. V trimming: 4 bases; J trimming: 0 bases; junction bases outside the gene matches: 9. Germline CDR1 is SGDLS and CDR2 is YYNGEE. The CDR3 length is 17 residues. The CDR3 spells CASSQPGQGGSTDTQYF. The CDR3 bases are TGTGCCAGCAGCCAACCGGGACAGGGAGGGAGCACAGATACGCAGTATTTT.

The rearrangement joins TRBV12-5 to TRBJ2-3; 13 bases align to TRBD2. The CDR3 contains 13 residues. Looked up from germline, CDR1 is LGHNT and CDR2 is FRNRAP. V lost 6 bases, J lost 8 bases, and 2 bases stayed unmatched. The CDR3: CASGGTSGTTQYF. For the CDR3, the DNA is TGTGCTAGTGGGGGGACTAGCGGGACTACGCAGTATTTT.

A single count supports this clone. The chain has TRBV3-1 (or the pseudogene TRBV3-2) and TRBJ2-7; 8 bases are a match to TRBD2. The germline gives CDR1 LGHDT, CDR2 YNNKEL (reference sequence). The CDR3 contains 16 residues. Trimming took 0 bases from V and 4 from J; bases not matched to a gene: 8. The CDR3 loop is CASSQDRGGNGYEQYF. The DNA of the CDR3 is TGTGCCAGCAGCCAAGATCGGGGGGGGAACGGGTACGAGCAGTACTTC.